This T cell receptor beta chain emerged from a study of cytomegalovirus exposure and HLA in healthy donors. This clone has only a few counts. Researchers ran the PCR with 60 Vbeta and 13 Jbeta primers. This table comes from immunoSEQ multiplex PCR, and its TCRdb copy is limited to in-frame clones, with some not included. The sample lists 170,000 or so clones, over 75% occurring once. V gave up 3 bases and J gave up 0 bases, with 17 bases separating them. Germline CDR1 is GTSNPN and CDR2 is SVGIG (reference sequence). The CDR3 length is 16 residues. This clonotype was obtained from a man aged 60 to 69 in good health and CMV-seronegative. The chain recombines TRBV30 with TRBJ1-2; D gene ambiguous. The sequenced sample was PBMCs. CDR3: CAWRDPGVLANYGYTF. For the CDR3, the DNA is TGTGCCTGGAGGGACCCCGGGGTCCTAGCTAACTATGGCTACACCTTC.